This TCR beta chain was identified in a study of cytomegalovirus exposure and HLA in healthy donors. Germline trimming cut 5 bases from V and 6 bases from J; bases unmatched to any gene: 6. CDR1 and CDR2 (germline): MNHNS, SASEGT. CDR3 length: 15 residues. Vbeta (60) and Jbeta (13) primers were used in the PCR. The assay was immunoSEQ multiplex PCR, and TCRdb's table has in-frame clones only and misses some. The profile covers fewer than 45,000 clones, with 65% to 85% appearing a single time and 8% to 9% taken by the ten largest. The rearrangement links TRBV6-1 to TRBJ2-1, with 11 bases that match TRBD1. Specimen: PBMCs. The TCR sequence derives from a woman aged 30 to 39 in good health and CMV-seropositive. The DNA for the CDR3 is TGTGCCAGCAGTCTAAGGGGGACAGGGGGCAATGAGCAGTTCTTC. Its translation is CASSLRGTGGNEQFF.